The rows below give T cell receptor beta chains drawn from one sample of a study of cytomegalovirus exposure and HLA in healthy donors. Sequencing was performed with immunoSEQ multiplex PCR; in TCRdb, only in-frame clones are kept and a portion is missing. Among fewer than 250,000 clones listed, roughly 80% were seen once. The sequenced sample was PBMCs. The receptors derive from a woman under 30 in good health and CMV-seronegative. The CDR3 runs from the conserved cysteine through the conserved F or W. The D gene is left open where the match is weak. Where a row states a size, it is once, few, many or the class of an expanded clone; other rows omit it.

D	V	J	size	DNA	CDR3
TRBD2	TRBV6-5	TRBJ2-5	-	TGTGCCAGCAGTTTCTCCGGGACTAGCTCGAGAGAGACCCAGTACTTC	CASSFSGTSSRETQYF
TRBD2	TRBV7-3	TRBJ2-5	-	TGTGCCAGCAGCCCTCTAGCGGGGGGGCCAAAGACCCAGTACTTC	CASSPLAGGPKTQYF
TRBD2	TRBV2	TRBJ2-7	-	TGTGCCAGCGATGAGACTAGCGGGATTTCCTACGAGCAGTACTTC	CASDETSGISYEQYF
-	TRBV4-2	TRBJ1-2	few	TGTGCCAGCAGCCAAGGTCGGGGTGTGACCTATGGCTACACCTTC	CASSQGRGVTYGYTF
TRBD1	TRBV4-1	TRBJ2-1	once	TGCGCCAGCAGCCAAGTACCAGGGGGCGAGTACAATGAGCAGTTCTTC	CASSQVPGGEYNEQFF
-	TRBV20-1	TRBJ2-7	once	TGCAGTGCTAGGGAACTTTACGAGCAGTACTTC	CSARELYEQYF
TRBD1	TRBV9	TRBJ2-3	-	TGTGCCAGCAGCCCCCGGACAGGGGTCCTGCGGACAGATACGCAGTATTTT	CASSPRTGVLRTDTQYF
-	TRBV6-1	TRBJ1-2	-	TGTGCCAGCACCTCAGGGGCGAACTATGGCTACACCTTC	CASTSGANYGYTF
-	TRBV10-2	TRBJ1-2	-	TGCGCCAGCAGTGAGGCCAGGCTTAACTATGGCTACACCTTC	CASSEARLNYGYTF
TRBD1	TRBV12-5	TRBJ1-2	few	TGTGCTAGTGGTTTTGGGAGGGCAGGGGGCGGTTTAGCTAACTATGGCTACACCTTC	CASGFGRAGGGLANYGYTF
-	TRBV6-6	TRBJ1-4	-	TGTGCCAGCAGTTCCCCGAGGACGGTGGGTAATGAAAAACTGTTTTTT	CASSSPRTVGNEKLFF
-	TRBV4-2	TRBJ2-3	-	TGTGCCAGCAGCCAAGATTTCGCACAAGGTGGCACAGATACGCAGTATTTT	CASSQDFAQGGTDTQYF
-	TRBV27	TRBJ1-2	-	TGTGCCAGCAGTCCGAGAGAACCGGGACACAGAACCACATACAACAATTTTAACTATGGCTACACCTTC	CASSPREPGHRTTYNNFNYGYTF
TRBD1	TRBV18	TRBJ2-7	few	TGTGCCAGCTCACTGGGACAGCAAGGCTCCTCCTACGAGCAGTACTTC	CASSLGQQGSSYEQYF
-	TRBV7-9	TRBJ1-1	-	TGTGCCAGCAGCCAGGGGCAGGAGGGCACTGAAGCTTTCTTT	CASSQGQEGTEAFF
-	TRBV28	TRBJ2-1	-	TGTGCCAGCACCGAGTCCGGGATCGGAGGGATTGAGCAGTTCTTC	CASTESGIGGIEQFF
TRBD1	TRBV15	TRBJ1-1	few	TGTGCCACCAGCAGAGCAGGGGGCGCCTGGGCAAACACTGAAGCTTTCTTT	CATSRAGGAWANTEAFF
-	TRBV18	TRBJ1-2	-	TGTGCCAGCTCACCACCCAGGGGTGGCTACACCTTC	CASSPPRGGYTF
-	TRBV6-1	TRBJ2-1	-	TGTGCCAGCAGGGGGGGAAACGGGAATGAGCAGTTCTTC	CASRGGNGNEQFF
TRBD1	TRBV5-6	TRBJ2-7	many	TGTGCCAGCAGCACCAGTTGGACAGGAGTACCCTACGAGCAGTACTTC	CASSTSWTGVPYEQYF
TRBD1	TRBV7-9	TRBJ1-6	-	TGTGCCAGCAGCTCGGGACAGAATTCACCCCTCCACTTT	CASSSGQNSPLHF
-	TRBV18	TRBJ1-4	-	TGTGCCAGCTCACCGGCCGTCTCAGGGGTAACTAATGAAAAACTGTTTTTT	CASSPAVSGVTNEKLFF
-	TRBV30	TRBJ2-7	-	TGTGCCTGGAGGTCGGGGGCCAACGAGCAGTACTTC	CAWRSGANEQYF
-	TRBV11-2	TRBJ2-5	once	TGTGCCAGCAGCAGAGGGACTTCCGCCATCAAAGAGACCCAGTACTTC	CASSRGTSAIKETQYF
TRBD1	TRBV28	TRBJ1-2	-	TGTGCCAGCAGTCCTTCGGGACAGGGGGGTTTGAGAGGCTACACCTTC	CASSPSGQGGLRGYTF
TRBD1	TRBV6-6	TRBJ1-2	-	TGTGCCAGCACGTCAAGGGGGCCGAGGGGGTATGGCTACACCTTC	CASTSRGPRGYGYTF
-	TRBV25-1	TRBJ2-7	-	TGTGCCAGCAGGGACGGGAACTACGAGCAGTACTTC	CASRDGNYEQYF
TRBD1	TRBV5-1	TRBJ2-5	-	TGCGCCAGCAGCTTGACAGGGGCAGAGACCCAGTACTTC	CASSLTGAETQYF
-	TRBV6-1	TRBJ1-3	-	TGTGCCAGCCGAATCCGCACAGGGAAAGGAAACACCATATATTTT	CASRIRTGKGNTIYF
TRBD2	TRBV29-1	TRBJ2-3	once	TGCAGCGTTAAGCGGGGTAGCACAGATACGCAGTATTTT	CSVKRGSTDTQYF
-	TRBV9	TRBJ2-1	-	TGTGCCAGCAGCCCACGGGGAGACAATGAGCAGTTCTTC	CASSPRGDNEQFF
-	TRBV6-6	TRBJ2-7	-	TGTGCCAGCAGTTACTCGACCCGGAGCTCCTACGAGCAGTACTTC	CASSYSTRSSYEQYF
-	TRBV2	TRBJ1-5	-	TGTGCCAGCAGTCCAAGGGCTGGGGGGGGACAGCCCCAGCATTTT	CASSPRAGGGQPQHF
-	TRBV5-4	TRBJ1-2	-	TGTGCCAGCAGCCGGGACCAGTCCTATGGCTACACCTTC	CASSRDQSYGYTF
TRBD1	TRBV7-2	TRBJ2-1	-	TGTGCCAGCAGTCCTCGGTGGGGCAGGGGGCGGAATGAGCAGTTCTTC	CASSPRWGRGRNEQFF
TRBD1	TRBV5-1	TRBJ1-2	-	TGCGCCAGCAGGACCCAGGGGGACTACACCTTC	CASRTQGDYTF
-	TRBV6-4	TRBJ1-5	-	TGTGCCAGCAGCTACAGTAGCAATCAGCCCCAGCATTTT	CASSYSSNQPQHF
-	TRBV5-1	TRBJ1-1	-	TGCGCCAGCAGCTTCGGACGGACTAACACTGAAGCTTTCTTT	CASSFGRTNTEAFF
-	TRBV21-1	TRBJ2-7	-	TGTGCCAGCAGCAAAGACCCCAAGGGGGGGGACGTCGAGCAGTACTTC	CASSKDPKGGDVEQYF
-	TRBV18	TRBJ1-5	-	TGTGCCAGCTCACAGCCAGACAGATACAATCAGCCCCAGCATTTT	CASSQPDRYNQPQHF
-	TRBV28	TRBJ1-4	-	TGTGCCAGCAGGGGATCGGTTGAAAAACTGTTTTTT	CASRGSVEKLFF
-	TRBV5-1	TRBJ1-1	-	TGCGCCAGCAGCTTGGAATTCAGGGGCGCGGCTTTCTTT	CASSLEFRGAAFF
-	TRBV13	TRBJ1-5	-	TGTGCCAGCAGCTTAGGAGGCCAGCGGCTTAGCAATCAGCCCCAGCATTTT	CASSLGGQRLSNQPQHF
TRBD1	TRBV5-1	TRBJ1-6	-	TGCGCCAGCAGCTTGGCCGGGACAGCATATAATTCACCCCTCCACTTT	CASSLAGTAYNSPLHF
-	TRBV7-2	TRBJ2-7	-	TGTGCCAGCAGCTTGACTTGGCAGAAGAGCTCCTACGAGCAGTACTTC	CASSLTWQKSSYEQYF
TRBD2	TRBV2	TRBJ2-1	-	TGTGCCAGCCGATCCGGACTAGCGGAGGATGAGCAGTTCTTC	CASRSGLAEDEQFF
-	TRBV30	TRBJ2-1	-	TGTGCCTGGAGTGTACTTCCCTCCCCTGAGCAGTTCTTC	CAWSVLPSPEQFF
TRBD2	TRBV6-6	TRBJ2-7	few	TGTGCCAGCATGGCCGCGCGGGAGCAGCAGTACTTC	CASMAAREQQYF
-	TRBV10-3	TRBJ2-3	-	TGTGCCATCAGTGAGGGGGCCACAGATACGCAGTATTTT	CAISEGATDTQYF
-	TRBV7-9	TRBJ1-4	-	TGTGCCAGCAGCTTAGGCAGGGCAACTAATGAAAAACTGTTTTTT	CASSLGRATNEKLFF
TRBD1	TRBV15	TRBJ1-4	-	TGTGCCACCAGCAGCCCGGGACAGGGATATGAAAAACTGTTTTTT	CATSSPGQGYEKLFF
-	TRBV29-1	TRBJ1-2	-	TGCAGCGTACCCGACAGTCAGGGGTATGGCTACACCTTC	CSVPDSQGYGYTF
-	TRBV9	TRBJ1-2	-	TGTGCCAGCAGCGTAGCCTACCCGGTTAATGGCTACACCTTC	CASSVAYPVNGYTF
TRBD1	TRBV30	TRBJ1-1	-	TGTGCCTGGATGACAGGGCTTGGGGGCACTGAAGCTTTCTTT	CAWMTGLGGTEAFF
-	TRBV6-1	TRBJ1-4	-	TGTGCCAGCAGCGCCGCCTCAACTAATGAAAAACTGTTTTTT	CASSAASTNEKLFF
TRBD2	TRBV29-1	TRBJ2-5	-	TGCAGCGTTCAGAGGTCGGGAGGGCCGGAGACCCAGTACTTC	CSVQRSGGPETQYF
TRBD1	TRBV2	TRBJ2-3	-	TGTGCCAGCATCTTGGACAGGGTTCTGACAGATACGCAGTATTTT	CASILDRVLTDTQYF